This T cell receptor beta chain was identified in a study of blood T cell repertoires in COVID-19. At the level of the study: Sources were T cells, B-cell-depleted T cells, or PBMCs; the material itself was cDNA or gDNA.

CDR1 and CDR2 (germline): SGHNT, YYREEE (reference sequence). Germline trimming cut 3 bases from V and 13 bases from J; bases unmatched to any gene: 7. This CDR3 has 15 residues. Authors' analysis steps: Cell counts per sample came from amplifying reference gene primers. Profiling relied on immunoSEQ multiplex PCR, and the TCRdb table lists in-frame clones only, not all of them. D and trimming were read from the DNA, whereas the V and J calls and clone size are those reported in that table. The sample lists approximately 330,000 clones; 70% to 90% were seen once. The V and J genes are TRBV5-4 and TRBJ2-1, with 16 nucleotides matching TRBD2. Sequenced material: peripheral blood. The sequence was obtained from a woman between 45 and 65 years old with active or convalescent COVID-19. CDR3 loop: CASSSGTSGRAEQFF. The CDR3 coding sequence is TGTGCCAGCAGCTCCGGGACTAGCGGGAGGGCCGAACAGTTCTTC. Drawing the rest from reference TRBV5-4 and TRBJ2-1, the complete variable domain is ETGVTQSPTHLIKTRGQQVTLRCSSQSGHNTVSWYQQALGQGPQFIFQYYREEENGRGNFPPRFSGLQFPNYSSELNVNALELDDSALYLCASSSGTSGRAEQFFGPGTRLTVL.